The following is a T cell receptor (beta chain) sequence with its context. No antigen is known for it. There are no base qualities to consult, and no much larger clone falls within one base. The thymus tissue came from surgical resects taken out during corrective cardiac surgery. Donors were immunologically healthy infants undergoing open corrective cardiac surgery for congenital heart defects in Finland. Thymocytes were released mechanically from tissue and stored at -70 °C as pellets of about 9-32 million cells. A QIAsymphony instrument was used to extract genomic DNA from frozen cell pellets. The immunoSEQ multiplex PCR assay was used to amplify the TCRB and TCRAD loci from a standardized amount of quality-controlled genomic DNA. The amplicons spanned the V(D)J region and were long enough to cover the CDR3 and allow V and J genes to be identified. The amplicons were sequenced on an Illumina platform via the commercial immunoSEQ service. Processing in the source paper ran as follows. Primer bias and sequencing errors were corrected as previously described, and TCRAD and TCRB were defined on the basis of the IMGT database. immunoSEQ Analyzer 3.0 and VDJTools were used for repertoire analysis, which covered basic statistics, V/J segment usage, diversity estimates, rarefaction and pairwise overlap. Chao1, ChaoE, Efron-Thisted, Shannon and inverse Simpson indices were used to estimate diversity, which was also estimated on datasets down-sampled to the smallest sample. For repertoire overlap, CDR3 nucleotide sequence, V gene and J gene had to match strictly, and clustering was done by Jaccard-based multidimensional scaling. In TCRdb, the immuneACCESS table is reduced to in-frame sequences with V and J assigned. These tables do not hold every clone; where another copy was compared, an unresolved V gene accounts for under half, and the others remain unexplained. V, J and clone size reflect that table, while D and trimming were determined from the DNA. This sample holds tens of thousands of clones; roughly 94% were observed only once. The ten largest clones add up to 0.03% to 0.035% of the sample.

This record comes from a study of human thymus T cells (dated by TCRdb to 2020 to 2021). General notes on the study: TCR alpha and beta repertoires from about 8 infant thymus samples and four related peripheral blood samples were characterized in the study. The infant donors were roughly 7 to 244 days old, and the cohort included over 5 males and two females.

From a lookup of the germline V gene, CDR1 and CDR2 are LGHNT and FRNRAP. The CDR3 goes from the cysteine to the phenylalanine over 16 residues. Just the 48-base CDR3 DNA is kept, in frame starting at base 1. Germline trimming amounts to 3 bases on V and 5 bases on J, with 12 as the count of junction bases outside the gene matches. Study-level results and caveats: Thymus samples yielded on average about 810,000 unique TCRB clonotypes, compared with roughly 76,000 from blood samples. The related research reported highly overlapping thymic TCR repertoires among unrelated individuals. Both the thymic and the peripheral blood repertoires appeared to show biased V and J gene segment usage.

The sequence came from a girl under three years old with a congenital heart defect but otherwise immunologically healthy. This chain is built from TRBV12-5 and TRBJ2-7; TRBD1 lines up with 8 middle nucleotides. Sequenced material: thymus tissue. The CDR3 corresponds to CASGFQPQGAQDEQYF. The bases read TGTGCTAGTGGTTTTCAACCCCAGGGGGCGCAAGACGAGCAGTACTTC.